The next 13 T cell receptor beta chains were all read from a single sample in a study of cytomegalovirus exposure and HLA in healthy donors. The PCR was carried out with 60 Vbeta primers and 13 Jbeta primers. Sequencing used immunoSEQ multiplex PCR; TCRdb keeps in-frame clones, though not all of them. This sample has over 150,000 clones; 75% to 85% occur once, and the top ten carry around 10%. Sequencing input: PBMCs. These receptor sequences come from a man between 45 and 60 years old in good health and CMV-seropositive.

The chain combines TRBV7-2 with TRBJ1-4; no definite D call. From germline, CDR1 is SGHTA and CDR2 FQGNSA. The CDR3 length is 16 residues. The ends were cut back, 2 bases at V and 7 bases at J, with 17 bases in the middle. The CDR3 protein is CASSLFPSRNSEKLFF. In DNA form, the CDR3 reads TGTGCCAGCAGCTTATTCCCCAGCAGGAATAGTGAAAAACTGTTTTTT.

The chain couples TRBV9 to TRBJ2-1; 7 bases match TRBD2. Trimming at V came to 10 bases and at J to 3 bases, leaving 10 bases not matched to a gene. The CDR3 consists of 14 residues. CDR1 and CDR2 from the germline V gene are SGDLS and YYNGEE. The CDR3 spells CAGSRGGSYNEQFF. CDR3 nucleotide sequence: TGTGCCGGCTCTAGGGGAGGGAGCTACAATGAGCAGTTCTTC.

This chain links TRBV5-5 with TRBJ1-1; perhaps TRBD1 as D (5 bases). CDR3 length: 16 amino acids. Per germline, CDR1 SGHKS and CDR2 YYEKEE (reference sequence). Trimming removed 4 bases from V and 2 bases from J, with 18 bases in between. The CDR3 loop reads CASSEHGTRANTEAFF. CDR3 nucleotide sequence: TGTGCCAGCAGCGAGCATGGGACTAGGGCCAACACTGAAGCTTTCTTT.

The chain combines TRBV6-5 with TRBJ1-2; D is undetermined. CDR3 size: 14 residues. Germline V gene sequence: CDR1 MNHEY, CDR2 SVGAGI. Trimming took 0 bases from V and 7 from J, leaving 12 bases between them. This CDR3 is CASSYSEGVTGYTF. DNA of the CDR3: TGTGCCAGCAGTTACTCGGAGGGCGTGACTGGCTACACCTTC.

The rearrangement uses TRBV5-6 and TRBJ2-7; 12 nucleotides agree with TRBD2. With 2 bases clipped from V and 0 bases from J, the junction kept 6 bases outside the gene matches. CDR1 is SGHDT, CDR2 YYEEEE, per germline. The CDR3 sequence is 17 residues long. For the CDR3, the DNA is TGTGCCAGCAGCTTTTATGTGACTAGCGGGGGCTCCTACGAGCAGTACTTC. Encoded protein: CASSFYVTSGGSYEQYF.

There are a few counts of this clone. This chain joins TRBV5-1 and TRBJ2-7; 10 bases align to TRBD2. Germline CDR1 SGHRS, CDR2 YFSETQ. V gave up 0 bases and J gave up 4 bases; unmatched junction bases: 13. The CDR3 has 18 amino acids. The CDR3 DNA reads TGCGCCAGCAGCTTGGCCCCAGCGGGGGGGTCTACCGTGTACGAGCAGTACTTC. It translates to CASSLAPAGGSTVYEQYF.

This clone showed up just once. The chain uses TRBV27 and TRBJ2-7; 10 positions match TRBD2. The germline gives CDR1 MNHEY, CDR2 SMNVEV (reference sequence). The V gene end was trimmed by 6 bases and the J gene end by 7 bases; junction bases not matched to a gene: 6. The CDR3 loop spans 13 amino acids. The CDR3 spells CASSLAGDGEQYF. The CDR3 DNA is TGTGCCAGCAGCCTAGCGGGAGACGGGGAGCAGTACTTC.

For this clone: The conserved closing phenylalanine or tryptophan is absent in this CDR3, likely reflecting a read error. Because the CDR3's place on the DNA is in doubt, the DNA is left out and the CDR3 is given as listed by TCRdb. The chain is built from TRBV28 and TRBJ1-4; the table's D call, TRBD1, was not checked against the DNA. The CDR3 contains 9 residues when both ends are counted. CDR1 MDHEN and CDR2 SYDVKM come from the germline V gene. The chain's CDR3 is CASSPGHFR.

The DNA for the CDR3 is TGTGCCAGCACCCTCCTAGCCCCAGATACGCAGTATTTT. Amino acid sequence: CASTLLAPDTQYF. This chain links TRBV6-6 with TRBJ2-3; tentatively, D is TRBD2 (5 bases). The CDR3 is 13 residues long. V was pared by 7 bases and J by 4 bases, with 12 bases between. The germline V gene encodes CDR1 MNHNY and CDR2 SVGAGI (reference sequence).

The chain has TRBV19 and TRBJ1-2; D call uncertain. Germline CDR1 and CDR2: LNHDA and SQIVND (reference sequence). Trimming stripped 6 bases from V and 4 bases from J, with 12 bases between. The CDR3 spans 13 residues. The CDR3 spells CASSPSGLYGYTF. The CDR3, as DNA: TGTGCCAGTAGCCCCTCTGGCCTCTATGGCTACACCTTC.

This chain uses TRBV28 with TRBJ2-2; D is unclear. This CDR3 comprises 16 residues. CDR1 is MDHEN and CDR2 is SYDVKM in the germline V gene. Trimming took 8 bases from V and 1 from J, leaving 17 bases between them. CDR3 protein: CASLAARLRNTGELFF. The CDR3 DNA is TGTGCCAGCCTTGCGGCCCGCCTGAGGAACACCGGGGAGCTGTTTTTT.

V is TRBV9 and J is TRBJ2-7; weak D call: TRBD1 (6 bases). CDR1 is SGDLS and CDR2 is YYNGEE in the germline V gene. V was pared by 4 bases and J by 6 bases, with 14 bases between. This CDR3 has 13 amino acids. CDR3 nucleotides: TGTGCCAGCAGCCAGGGGTGGGGGAGCGAGCAGTACTTC. Translating it yields CASSQGWGSEQYF.

V and J are TRBV7-8 and TRBJ1-2; no definite D call. Germline V gene data show CDR1 as SGHVS and CDR2 as FQNEAQ. Trimming cost V 6 bases and J 5 bases, with 16 bases left between them. This CDR3 has 14 residues. Here the CDR3 DNA reads TGTGCCAGCAGTCCGTCCGGGAGGCATTATGGCTACACCTTC. It codes for CASSPSGRHYGYTF.